Shown below are 18 T cell receptor beta chains from a single sample sequenced in a study of a mutant IDH1 vaccine in newly diagnosed glioma. The time point here: week 5, during vaccination. With topical imiquimod, each dose of the vaccine consisted of 300 ug of mutant IDH1 20-mer peptide. The assay was immunoSEQ multiplex PCR, and TCRdb's table has in-frame clones only and misses some. The repertoire consists of 11,000 or so clones, with 87% occurring once and the leading ten covering under 7.5%. Their recognized antigens are unknown. The source material was PBMCs, sampled from a glioma patient whose treatment included an IDH1 peptide vaccine. These TCRs come from a woman aged 40 to 50 with glioma. Some clones in this sample may be carry-over from other donors' samples.

V is TRBV19 and J is TRBJ2-2, with 10 bases aligning to TRBD1. With 3 bases clipped from V and 3 bases from J, the junction kept 7 bases outside the gene matches. Germline-derived CDR1 and CDR2 are LNHDA and SQIVND (reference sequence). The CDR3 totals 17 residues. In DNA form, the CDR3 reads TGTGCCAGTAGTATTTTGATGGGACAGGGGTACACCGGGGAGCTGTTTTTT. Translating it yields CASSILMGQGYTGELFF.

In nucleotides, the CDR3 is TGCGCCAGCAGCGTCAGGGGGCAGAACACCGGGGAGCTGTTTTTT. Its protein is CASSVRGQNTGELFF. V and J are TRBV5-1 and TRBJ2-2, with 8 bases that match TRBD1. Per the germline V gene, CDR1 is SGHRS and CDR2 is YFSETQ. V was pared by 4 bases and J by 1 base, with 3 bases of the junction left unmatched. The CDR3 has 15 amino acids.

This rearrangement joins TRBV19 to TRBJ2-7; D perhaps matches TRBD2 (6 bases). This CDR3 spans 12 amino acids. Trimming took off 5 bases at V and 6 bases at J, with 11 bases between the two ends. Germline values: CDR1 LNHDA, CDR2 SQIVND (reference sequence). The CDR3 DNA sequence: TGTGCCAGTAGTGACCCCGGGGGCGAGCAGTACTTC. This sequence encodes CASSDPGGEQYF.

This clone has more than one count but fewer than ten. This chain uses TRBV5-1 with TRBJ1-1; no definite D call. V was clipped by 1 base and J by 3 bases, with 10 bases between them. CDR3 size: 14 residues. Germline V gives CDR1 SGHRS, CDR2 YFSETQ. Here the CDR3 reads CASSLSGIDTEAFF. The CDR3 nucleotides read TGCGCCAGCAGCTTGTCGGGAATTGACACTGAAGCTTTCTTT.

The chain combines TRBV11-3 with TRBJ2-3, with 7 bases lining up with TRBD2. The CDR3 length is 15 residues. Per the germline V gene, CDR1 is SGHNT and CDR2 is YENEEA. Trimming removed 5 bases from V and 7 bases from J; junction bases left unmatched: 12. CDR3 sequence: CASSLRGTGGNTQYF. CDR3 coding DNA: TGTGCCAGCAGCCTGCGGGGGACGGGCGGTAATACGCAGTATTTT.

The chain couples TRBV30 to TRBJ2-7; 9 bases fit TRBD1. Germline V gives CDR1 GTSNPN, CDR2 SVGIG (reference sequence). The V segment lost 2 bases and the J segment 5 bases; nucleotides outside the gene matches: 7. CDR3 size: 14 residues. CDR3 nucleotide sequence: TGTGCCTGGAGTTGGGGACAGGGAGCCCACGAGCAGTACTTC. Amino acid sequence: CAWSWGQGAHEQYF.

The J gene is TRBJ2-7, the V gene TRBV6-5, with D possibly TRBD2 on 5 matching bases. This CDR3 spans 12 amino acids. The ends were cut back, 4 bases at V and 5 bases at J, with 9 bases in the middle. The germline V gene encodes CDR1 MNHEY and CDR2 SVGAGI. The CDR3 loop reads CASSFLGDEQYF. As DNA, the CDR3 is TGTGCCAGCAGTTTTCTGGGAGACGAGCAGTACTTC.

CDR3 residues: CASSSSRGRVGNTIYF. The CDR3 DNA sequence: TGTGCCAGCAGTTCTTCCAGGGGGCGGGTTGGAAACACCATATATTTT. The rearrangement links TRBV5-6 to TRBJ1-3, with TRBD1 matching over 8 bases. V lost 5 bases, J lost 3 bases, and 10 bases stayed unmatched. In germline, CDR1 is SGHDT, CDR2 YYEEEE. The CDR3 contains 16 residues.

The CDR3, as DNA: TGTGCCAGCAGCCAGGAGGACAGGACCACTGAAGCTTTCTTT. Amino acids: CASSQEDRTTEAFF. The chain joins TRBV4-2 to TRBJ1-1, with 7 positions matching TRBD1. V lost 3 bases to trimming and J lost 4 bases; unmatched junction nucleotides: 5. The CDR3 runs to 14 residues. Per germline, CDR1 LGHNA and CDR2 YNFKEQ.

This chain joins TRBV10-2 and TRBJ1-6, with no clear D. The CDR3 has 14 residues. From germline, CDR1 is WSHSY and CDR2 SAAADI. The V end was cut by 3 bases, the J end by 0 bases, with 3 bases between. The CDR3 DNA is TGCGCCAGCAGTGACAGCTCCTATAATTCACCCCTCCACTTT. It yields the protein CASSDSSYNSPLHF.

The chain carries TRBV27 and TRBJ2-2, with D perhaps matching TRBD2 (6 bases). The CDR3 totals 16 residues. Trimming removed 5 bases from V and 3 bases from J, with 16 bases in between. Germline V CDR1 and CDR2: MNHEY, SMNVEV (reference sequence). The CDR3 region is CASSPPGEAHTGELFF. Here the CDR3 DNA reads TGTGCCAGCAGTCCCCCCGGGGAGGCGCACACCGGGGAGCTGTTTTTT.

The chain is built from TRBV28 and TRBJ1-1; D might be TRBD1 (5 bases). Germline V gives CDR1 MDHEN, CDR2 SYDVKM. With 5 bases removed from V and 0 bases from J, the gap between germline ends came to 10 bases. This CDR3 spans 14 amino acids. For the CDR3, the DNA is TGTGCCAGCAGTCGATGGGACCTGAACACTGAAGCTTTCTTT. Encoded protein: CASSRWDLNTEAFF.

The rearrangement links TRBV5-1 to TRBJ2-5, with TRBD2 matching 9 bases. V was pared by 2 bases and J by 1 base, with 3 bases of the junction left unmatched. This CDR3 comprises 15 residues. The V gene's germline CDR1 is SGHRS and CDR2 YFSETQ. Written as DNA, the CDR3 is TGCGCCAGCAGCTTACTAGCGGGCACCCAAGAGACCCAGTACTTC. It yields the protein CASSLLAGTQETQYF.

This chain uses TRBV2 with TRBJ2-3; weak D call: TRBD1 (7 bases). Trimming pared 5 bases from V and 5 bases from J, leaving 14 bases between. The CDR3 has 14 residues. The V gene's germline CDR1 is SNHLY and CDR2 FYNNEI. The DNA for the CDR3 is TGTGCCAGCAGTCAGCCAGGGGGAGGAGATACGCAGTATTTT. This sequence encodes CASSQPGGGDTQYF.

The chain is built from TRBV12-1 and TRBJ1-3. TRBV12-1 represents a pseudogene. This CDR3 has 16 amino acids. The CDR3 sequence: CASSPKEGVSGNTIYF. The CDR3 DNA reads as TGTGCCAGCAGCCCCAAGGAGGGGGTCTCTGGAAACACCATATATTTT.

The V and J genes are TRBV5-1 and TRBJ1-2; 8 nucleotides agree with TRBD1. The CDR3 covers 14 residues. V dropped 0 bases and J dropped 4; count of bases not matched to a gene: 2. The V gene's germline CDR1 is SGHRS and CDR2 YFSETQ. The CDR3 sequence is CASSLGTGPYGYTF. Written as DNA, the CDR3 is TGCGCCAGCAGCTTGGGGACAGGGCCCTATGGCTACACCTTC.

This clone has just one count. This CDR3 reads CASRQKQGPQYF. Written as DNA, the CDR3 is TGTGCCAGCAGACAAAAACAGGGGCCCCAGTACTTC. The chain combines TRBV25-1 with TRBJ2-5, with 7 nucleotides matching TRBD1. The CDR3 spans 12 residues. Germline V CDR1 and CDR2: MGHDK, SYGVNS. V dropped 6 bases and J dropped 9; count of bases not matched to a gene: 7.

This clone was seen a single time. V gene TRBV2 combines with J gene TRBJ2-1; TRBD2 matches 7 bases. Losses at the gene ends were 9 bases for V and 10 bases for J; bases not matched to a gene: 6. There are 11 residues in the CDR3. From germline, CDR1 is SNHLY and CDR2 FYNNEI. CDR3 DNA: TGTGCCAGAGGGTGGGGGGGAGAGCAGTTCTTC. Residues: CARGWGGEQFF.